This passage covers 31 T cell receptor beta chains from one sample sequenced in a study of post-analysis software for immune sequencing data. The study's findings and limits: TRBV5-6, TRBV5-1 and TRBV20-1 were among four to six TRBV segments more frequent in patients than controls.

Every TCR beta cDNA library bore unique molecular identifiers. Via MiXCR, TCRdb re-called the PCR reads, giving one row per CDR3 protein. The sample lists more than 450,000 distinct CDR3 sequences, around 36% occurring once. No antigen has been identified for these receptors. Sequencing was carried out using blood. The receptor set was obtained from a girl younger than 18 with multiple sclerosis.

This clonotype was counted a few times. V is TRBV5-1 and J is TRBJ2-3, with TRBD2 identical over 7 bases. Germline loops: CDR1 SGHRS, CDR2 YFSETQ. The V gene end was trimmed by 4 bases and the J gene end by 2 bases; junction bases not matched to a gene: 10. The CDR3 totals 16 residues. The CDR3 DNA reads TGCGCCAGCAGCGGCGGGGGACTGCCCCCCACAGATACGCAGTATTTT. Its translation: CASSGGGLPPTDTQYF.

This clonotype has a handful of counts. This chain uses TRBV20-1 with TRBJ2-1, with 7 bases fitting TRBD2. The CDR3 runs to 17 residues. With 1 base clipped from V and 6 bases from J, the junction kept 15 bases outside the gene matches. Per the germline V gene, CDR1 is DFQATT and CDR2 is SNEGSKA (reference sequence). The chain's CDR3 is CSARGERAGIWINEQFF. In DNA form, the CDR3 reads TGCAGTGCTAGAGGGGAGAGAGCGGGGATATGGATCAATGAGCAGTTCTTC.

This chain joins TRBV5-1 and TRBJ2-2; the D gene is possibly TRBD2 (5 bases). This CDR3 has 14 residues. Germline V gene lookup returns CDR1 SGHRS and CDR2 YFSETQ. The ends were cut back, 6 bases at V and 6 bases at J, with 15 bases in the middle. The chain's CDR3 is CASTRVAGAGELFF. The CDR3 nucleotides are TGCGCCAGCACCCGAGTGGCGGGCGCCGGGGAGCTGTTTTTT.

V usage is TRBV10-3 and J usage is TRBJ2-1; TRBD2 is a possible D gene (5 bases). Deletions cut 6 bases from V and 9 bases from J, with 15 bases between. The length of the CDR3 is 13 residues. Per the germline V gene, CDR1 is ENHRY and CDR2 is SYGVKD. This CDR3 reads CAIRDSLAGEQFF. In DNA form, the CDR3 reads TGTGCCATCAGGGACTCCCTGGCCGGTGAGCAGTTCTTC.

The chain recombines TRBV3-1 with TRBJ1-3; D is uncertain. V was trimmed by 0 bases and J by 1 base, leaving 16 bases between them. The CDR3 runs 18 residues. Germline CDR1 LGHDT, CDR2 YNNKEL (reference sequence). In DNA, the CDR3 is TGTGCCAGCAGCCAAGAAATCTTTCCGGGTGGTTCTGGAAACACCATATATTTT. This translates into CASSQEIFPGGSGNTIYF. The full variable domain, with the rest looked up from reference TRBV3-1 and TRBJ1-3, is DTAVSQTPKYLVTQMGNDKSIKCEQNLGHDTMYWYKQDSKKFLKIMFSYNNKELIINETVPNRFSPKSPDKAHLNLHINSLELGDSAVYFCASSQEIFPGGSGNTIYFGEGSWLTVV.

The chain uses TRBV5-6 and TRBJ2-5, with D possibly matching TRBD1 (6 bases). V shed 2 bases and J shed 0 bases, with 14 bases lying between them. The CDR3 extends over 16 amino acids. Germline V gene lookup returns CDR1 SGHDT and CDR2 YYEEEE. CDR3 loop: CASSFRLTGYQETQYF. The CDR3 nucleotides read TGTGCCAGCAGCTTCAGACTCACAGGGTACCAAGAGACCCAGTACTTC.

This clonotype was seen only a few times. At one end, the junction sequence differs from germline, possibly due to a read error. The rearrangement links TRBV29-1 to TRBJ2-6; 7 bases match TRBD1. The CDR3 spans 16 residues. Germline lookup yields CDR1 SQVTM and CDR2 ANQGSEA. The CDR3 reads CSVEAWDRSGANVLTF. In nucleotides, the CDR3 is TGCAGCGTTGAGGCCTGGGACAGATCTGGGGCCAACGTCCTGACTTTT.

A remark on this clonotype: A junction end diverges from the germline sequence, so it may reflect a read error. The chain recombines TRBV20-1 with TRBJ2-5; D not certain. This CDR3 has 12 amino acids. Germline CDR1 reads DFQATT; CDR2 reads SNEGSKA (reference sequence). CDR3 DNA: TGCAGTGCTAGGACCGTCCAAGAGACCCAGGACTTC. This gives the protein CSARTVQETQDF.

This clonotype has a handful of counts. The chain uses TRBV2 and TRBJ2-1; no clear D gene. The length of the CDR3 is 14 residues. Germline-derived CDR1 and CDR2 are SNHLY and FYNNEI. V shed 3 bases and J shed 9 bases, with 15 bases lying between them. The CDR3 loop is CASSDPGEIGEQFF. In DNA form, the CDR3 reads TGTGCCAGCAGTGATCCTGGCGAAATTGGTGAGCAGTTCTTC.

A few counts support this clonotype. The chain couples TRBV12-3 or TRBV12-4 to TRBJ1-2, with D possibly matching TRBD1 (5 bases). The CDR3 extends over 14 amino acids. Trimming stripped 4 bases from V and 5 bases from J, with 14 bases between. The CDR3 nucleotides are TGTGCCAGCAGTTGGGAGACAGTGGGTTATGGCTACACCTTC. Translated: CASSWETVGYGYTF.

This clonotype was seen ten or more times. The V gene is TRBV5-8, the J gene TRBJ2-3; no clear D. The CDR3 consists of 14 residues. Germline CDR1 is SGHTS and CDR2 is YDEGEE. Trimming stripped 0 bases from V and 1 base from J, with 6 bases between. Here the CDR3 DNA reads TGTGCCAGCAGCTTGGGGGTTGGCACAGATACGCAGTATTTT. Encoded protein: CASSLGVGTDTQYF.

This clonotype showed up many times. The J gene is TRBJ2-5, the V gene TRBV9; 13 positions agree with TRBD2. Trimming took 5 bases from V and 1 from J; bases not matched to a gene: 5. The germline CDR1 and CDR2 sequences are SGDLS and YYNGEE. The CDR3 is made up of 16 amino acids. The CDR3 nucleotides are TGTGCCAGCAGTCAAGGACTAGCGGGGGTCCAAGAGACCCAGTACTTC. Its protein product is CASSQGLAGVQETQYF. The full variable domain, its missing parts supplied by reference TRBV9 and TRBJ2-5, is DSGVTQTPKHLITATGQRVTLRCSPRSGDLSVYWYQQSLDQGLQFLIQYYNGEERAKGNILERFSAQQFPDLHSELNLSSLELGDSALYFCASSQGLAGVQETQYFGPGTRLLVL.

CDR3 sequence: CASSSDGTSYEQYF. CDR3 coding DNA: TGTGCCAGCAGTTCCGATGGGACCTCCTACGAGCAGTACTTC. The rearrangement joins TRBV12-3 or TRBV12-4 to TRBJ2-7; either TRBD1 or TRBD2 may supply D (5 bases each). The CDR3 extends over 14 amino acids. V was trimmed by 4 bases and J by 0 bases, leaving 10 bases between them.

V usage is TRBV6-1 and J usage is TRBJ2-6; 9 bases are a match to TRBD1. Germline CDR1 is MNHNS and CDR2 is SASEGT. There are 18 residues in the CDR3. Losses at the gene ends were 6 bases for V and 2 bases for J; bases not matched to a gene: 11. The CDR3 loop is CASRTYRDRAPGANVLTF. The CDR3 coding sequence is TGTGCCAGCAGAACCTACCGGGACAGGGCCCCTGGGGCCAACGTCCTGACTTTC.

This clonotype was seen a handful of times. V gene TRBV20-1 combines with J gene TRBJ2-7, with TRBD2 matching 8 bases. The CDR3 runs 13 residues. The trim removed 5 bases at V and 0 bases at J, leaving 3 bases unmatched. Germline V gene sequence: CDR1 DFQATT, CDR2 SNEGSKA (reference sequence). The CDR3 reads CSAGRGVSYEQYF. DNA for the CDR3: TGCAGTGCTGGGCGGGGGGTCTCCTACGAGCAGTACTTC.

This chain joins TRBV7-6 and TRBJ2-7; a possible D gene is TRBD2 (6 bases). V was shortened by 5 bases and J by 0 bases, with 20 bases between the two germline ends. Per the germline V gene, CDR1 is SGHVS and CDR2 is FNYEAQ. The CDR3 is made up of 17 amino acids. The CDR3 here is CASSTPRRDPFSYEQYV. The CDR3, as DNA: TGTGCCAGCAGCACCCCGAGGAGGGATCCTTTCTCCTACGAGCAGTACGTC.

On this clonotype: It may be a read error: a sequence one base away is much more abundant. The chain joins TRBV6-2 or TRBV6-3 to TRBJ2-4, with a tentative D call TRBD1 (6 bases). This CDR3 region has 15 residues. Per germline, CDR1 MNHEY and CDR2 SVGEGT. Trimming took off 6 bases at V and 13 bases at J, with 25 bases between the two ends. CDR3 residues: CASRPGQPEYNEQYF. CDR3 DNA sequence: TGTGCCAGCAGACCCGGACAGCCAGAATACAATGAGCAGTACTTC.

Here the CDR3 reads CASGGVLTDTQYF. The CDR3 nucleotides are TGTGCCAGCGGCGGGGTGCTCACAGATACGCAGTATTTT. This rearrangement joins TRBV6-1 to TRBJ2-3, with D perhaps TRBD2 (6 bases). CDR3 size: 13 residues. The V and J ends lost 8 bases and 2 bases respectively, with 11 bases between them. Germline lookup yields CDR1 MNHNS and CDR2 SASEGT.

As regards this clonotype: A junction end diverges from the germline sequence, so it may reflect a read error. The chain combines TRBV12-3 or TRBV12-4 with TRBJ2-1, with 7 bases lining up with TRBD1. The CDR3 is made up of 15 amino acids. The CDR3 sequence is CAGSVTGRSANEQFF. The DNA of the CDR3 is TGTGCCGGCAGTGTGACAGGGAGAAGCGCCAATGAGCAGTTCTTC.

The genes are TRBV20-1 and TRBJ1-5; possible D gene TRBD1, 5 bases. The germline V and J ends were trimmed by 8 bases and 7 bases, with 18 bases remaining between them. Per germline, CDR1 DFQATT and CDR2 SNEGSKA (reference sequence). The CDR3 has 13 amino acids. The CDR3 is CSSLLGAQQPQHF. For the CDR3, the DNA is TGCAGTTCCCTGTTAGGGGCTCAACAGCCCCAGCATTTT.

The chain couples TRBV6-1 to TRBJ1-2, with D possibly matching TRBD1 (5 bases). Per the germline V gene, CDR1 is MNHNS and CDR2 is SASEGT. The ends were cut back, 7 bases at V and 5 bases at J, with 29 bases in the middle. The CDR3 extends over 18 amino acids. This CDR3 is CASNPWGDLRTRLYGYTF. CDR3 sequence (DNA): TGTGCCAGCAACCCTTGGGGGGACCTGAGGACTCGCCTTTATGGCTACACCTTC.

In this sample, this clonotype turned up a few times. The rearrangement uses TRBV10-3 and TRBJ1-2; TRBD1 matches 7 bases. V dropped 2 bases and J dropped 6; count of bases not matched to a gene: 3. CDR1 and CDR2 from the germline V gene are ENHRY and SYGVKD. The CDR3 is 13 residues long. The CDR3 nucleotides read TGTGCCATCAGTGAGAGACAGGGTGATGGCTACACCTTC. Translated: CAISERQGDGYTF.

The genes are TRBV5-1 and TRBJ2-7; the D gene is possibly TRBD1 (5 bases). The CDR3 is made up of 16 amino acids. Per germline, CDR1 SGHRS and CDR2 YFSETQ. V was cut by 4 bases and J by 1 base, with 18 bases left in between. The CDR3 loop reads CASSQPAGPPSYEQYF. CDR3 sequence (DNA): TGCGCCAGCAGCCAGCCGGCAGGGCCGCCTTCCTACGAGCAGTACTTC. The full variable domain, completed using reference TRBV5-1 and TRBJ2-7, is KAGVTQTPRYLIKTRGQQVTLSCSPISGHRSVSWYQQTPGQGLQFLFEYFSETQRNKGNFPGRFSGRQFSNSRSEMNVSTLELGDSALYLCASSQPAGPPSYEQYFGPGTRLTVT.

The chain joins TRBV28 to TRBJ2-1; the match to TRBD2 covers 14 bases. The CDR3 sequence is 15 residues long. CDR1 is MDHEN, CDR2 SYDVKM, per germline. Germline trimming cut 5 bases from V and 8 bases from J; bases unmatched to any gene: 5. The CDR3 DNA reads TGTGCCAGCAGTGGGGGACTAGCGGGGGTCGATGAGCAGTTCTTC. Protein: CASSGGLAGVDEQFF.

The chain combines TRBV5-6 with TRBJ1-2, with D uncertain. Trimming took off 3 bases at V and 6 bases at J, with 15 bases between the two ends. CDR1 is SGHDT and CDR2 is YYEEEE in the germline V gene. This CDR3 spans 14 amino acids. The CDR3 protein is CASSSDMERDGYTF. CDR3 coding DNA: TGTGCCAGCAGCTCCGACATGGAAAGGGATGGCTACACCTTC. Based on the CDR3 plus reference TRBV5-6 and TRBJ1-2, the full variable domain is DAGVTQSPTHLIKTRGQQVTLRCSPKSGHDTVSWYQQALGQGPQFIFQYYEEEERQRGNFPDRFSGHQFPNYSSELNVNALLLGDSALYLCASSSDMERDGYTFGSGTRLTVV.

This clonotype was detected only a few times. V usage is TRBV10-3 and J usage is TRBJ2-1, with 13 positions matching TRBD2. The CDR3 has 15 residues. V lost 4 bases and J lost 9; bases outside the gene matches: 6. The germline CDR1 and CDR2 sequences are ENHRY and SYGVKD. The CDR3 is CAISATSGGSGEQFF. The CDR3 DNA is TGTGCCATCAGTGCGACTAGCGGGGGGTCTGGTGAGCAGTTCTTC.

This chain connects TRBV12-3 or TRBV12-4 to TRBJ1-5; the D is unclear. V was clipped by 4 bases and J by 4 bases, with 11 bases between them. The CDR3 totals 14 residues. CDR3 DNA sequence: TGTGCCAGCAGTTCTCTCTCCTATAATCAGCCCCAGCATTTT. As protein: CASSSLSYNQPQHF.

Remarks on this clonotype: One end of the junction is discordant with germline, which a read error may explain. This chain links TRBV4-1 with TRBJ1-1, with TRBD1 matching over 7 bases. The germline CDR1 and CDR2 sequences are MGHRA and YSYEKL. This CDR3 contains 15 residues. CDR3 amino acids: CTSSPRDRSNTEAFF. In nucleotides, the CDR3 is TGCACCAGCAGCCCCCGGGACAGATCGAACACTGAAGCTTTCTTT.

J is TRBJ2-6 and V is TRBV7-6; D is undetermined. Trimming cost V 5 bases and J 1 base, with 15 bases left between them. The CDR3 extends over 17 amino acids. Per germline, CDR1 SGHVS and CDR2 FNYEAQ. The CDR3 reads CASSPTRVGSGANVLTF. Written as DNA, the CDR3 is TGTGCCAGCAGCCCCACACGGGTGGGGTCTGGGGCCAACGTCCTGACTTTC.

In this sample, this clonotype turned up a few times. The V call is TRBV12-3 or TRBV12-4, the J call TRBJ2-5, with TRBD2 identical over 9 bases. The J call is uncertain, as TRBJ2-7 better fits the DNA end. This CDR3 region has 15 residues. This CDR3 is CASSLSLAGTYEQYF. CDR3 nucleotide sequence: TGTGCCAGCAGTTTATCCCTAGCGGGGACCTACGAGCAGTACTTC.

The rearrangement uses TRBV4-1 and TRBJ1-6, with D possibly TRBD1 on 6 matching bases. The CDR3 length is 16 residues. Deletions cut 3 bases from V and 7 bases from J, with 16 bases between. Germline V gives CDR1 MGHRA, CDR2 YSYEKL. The DNA for the CDR3 is TGCGCCAGCAGCCAGGCAGGGGTCGCCCGAAATTCACCCCTCCACTTT. This encodes CASSQAGVARNSPLHF.